A selection of T cell receptor beta chains follows, all from one sample in a study of graft-versus-host responses after intestinal transplantation. The table came from immunoSEQ multiplex PCR; TCRdb's copy has only in-frame clones and leaves some out. The sample shows 95,000 to 100,000 clones, 86% of them seen only once. This specimen consisted of PBMCs, obtained 255 days after intestinal transplant. The source is a human patient who received an intestinal transplant, so some T cells may come from the graft donor. CDR3s include the opening cysteine and the closing phenylalanine or tryptophan. Fields, in order: D gene, clone size, J gene, V gene, CDR3 DNA, CDR3 protein. A D gene is named only where the DNA matches it firmly. A row's size may be missing; if present it is once, few, many or a size class.

NA,NA,TRBJ1-2,TRBV15,TGTGCCACCAGCAGAGATCAGCACGGCTACACCTTC,CATSRDQHGYTF
TRBD1,NA,TRBJ2-5,TRBV28,TGTGCCAGCAGTTTCGCAGGGGGCCAGGGGACCCAGTACTTC,CASSFAGGQGTQYF
TRBD2,NA,TRBJ2-3,TRBV5-6,TGTGCCAGCAGCTTGAAGGGGATTGTGGCGGGAGTTGCAGATACGCAGTATTTT,CASSLKGIVAGVADTQYF
TRBD1,NA,TRBJ2-7,TRBV11-2,TGTGCCAGCAGCGTGACCGGGACAGGGGGCCCTTCACCGTACGAGCAGTACTTC,CASSVTGTGGPSPYEQYF
NA,NA,TRBJ2-5,TRBV12-5,TGTGCTAGTGGTTTGCATAGGGCGTGGTACCAAGAGACCCAGTACTTC,CASGLHRAWYQETQYF
NA,NA,TRBJ1-3,TRBV30,TGTGCCTGGAGTGTCATGGCATCTGGAAACACCATATATTTT,CAWSVMASGNTIYF
TRBD1,NA,TRBJ2-7,TRBV4-1,TGCGCCAGCAGCCAAGACCCAGGGGGCTCCTACGAGCAGTACTTC,CASSQDPGGSYEQYF
NA,NA,TRBJ1-1,TRBV19,NA,CASSVGQGSFF
NA,NA,TRBJ1-4,TRBV28,TGTGCCAGCAGTTTAAAGCCGACTAATGAAAAACTGTTTTTT,CASSLKPTNEKLFF
NA,NA,TRBJ1-6,TRBV4-2,TGTGCCAGCAGCCAAGATCCCGAGATAAATTCACCCCTCCACTTT,CASSQDPEINSPLHF
NA,NA,TRBJ1-1,TRBV10-2,TGCGCCAGCAGTGAGTCGGTCGCGGCATATGAAGCTTTCTTT,CASSESVAAYEAFF
NA,NA,TRBJ2-1,TRBV28,TGTGCCAGCAGTTTATGGACTGGGGAGGCGGAGCAGTTCTTC,CASSLWTGEAEQFF
TRBD1,NA,TRBJ1-4,TRBV5-1,TGCGCCAGCAGCACAGGACAGGGTCTAGTTGAAAAACTGTTTTTT,CASSTGQGLVEKLFF
TRBD1,NA,TRBJ1-5,TRBV14,TGTGCCAGCAGCCAAGTAATCCGGGCGGACAGGCCTTATAGCAATCAGCCCCAGCATTTT,CASSQVIRADRPYSNQPQHF
NA,NA,TRBJ1-2,TRBV29-1,TGCAGCGTTGTAATGCGTCCGAACTATGGCTACACCTTC,CSVVMRPNYGYTF
NA,few,TRBJ2-7,TRBV6-1,TGTGCCAGCACTATCATCGGGGGCAGCTCCTACGAGCAGTACTTC,CASTIIGGSSYEQYF
NA,NA,TRBJ2-2,TRBV7-2,TGTGCCAGCAGCCGGGTCTACACCGGGGAGCTGTTTTTT,CASSRVYTGELFF